This TCR beta chain was documented in a study of regulatory T cells in long-lasting Graves disease. This clonotype showed up many times. Time point noted: newly diagnosed GD, antithyroid drugs for less than 3 months. PBMC RNA served as the TCR library source. Through Arm-PCR of CDR3 regions and iRepertoire HTBI primers, TCR beta libraries were built. TCRdb reprocessed the multiplex PCR reads via MiXCR and lists one record per CDR3 protein. The sample shows approximately 270,000 distinct CDR3 sequences, 15% to 20% of them seen only once. The germline CDR1 and CDR2 sequences are MNHEY and SMNVEV (reference sequence). CDR3 length equals 13 residues. Trimming cost V 2 bases and J 2 bases, with 7 bases left between them. The sample also formed part of further work on T cells in Graves' hyperthyroidism and ophthalmopathy. From that report: Blood also contained most expanded thyroid clonotypes above 0.001.

This receptor was obtained from a young woman with Graves disease. The chain links TRBV27 to TRBJ2-7; D unclear. The material was peripheral blood mononuclear cells (PBMCs), obtained at new diagnosis, from a patient treated with antithyroid drugs. The CDR3 nucleotides read TGTGCCAGCAGTTTAGGTTCTGCCTACGAGCAGTACTTC. Protein: CASSLGSAYEQYF.